Listed below are T cell receptor beta chains from one sample, sequenced in a study of blood T cell repertoires in COVID-19. The assay was immunoSEQ multiplex PCR, and TCRdb's table has in-frame clones only and misses some. The sample lists about 24,000 clones, roughly nine tenths occurring once. The sequencing sample was made of peripheral blood. The receptors were gathered from a human donor in a cohort sampled during active COVID-19. The CDR3 runs from the conserved cysteine through the conserved F or W. D genes are given only for firm matches. The listing skips clone size in some rows; elsewhere it reads once, few, many or a size class.

>TRBD2|.|15|TRBV19|TRBJ2-3
CASTPAGGMTDTQYF
TGTGCCAGTACCCCGGCGGGAGGGATGACAGATACGCAGTATTTT
>.|.|13|TRBV6-5|TRBJ1-1
CASTIGQYTEAFF
TGTGCCTCGACGATTGGACAGTACACTGAAGCTTTCTTT
>TRBD1|.|18|TRBV5-4|TRBJ2-6
CASSRGGQASSGANVLTF
TGTGCCAGCAGCCGAGGCGGACAGGCGAGCTCTGGGGCCAACGTCCTGACTTTC
>.|.|13|TRBV12-3/TRBV12-4|TRBJ2-1
CASSKSVYNEQFF
TGTGCCAGCAGCAAGAGCGTCTACAATGAGCAGTTCTTC
>TRBD1|few|15|TRBV7-2|TRBJ2-7
CASSVTGGQGYEQYF
TGTGCCAGCAGCGTCACAGGGGGTCAGGGCTACGAGCAGTACTTC
>TRBD1|.|14|TRBV29-1|TRBJ1-1
CSGRTGGTNTEAFF
TGCAGCGGGAGGACAGGGGGGACGAACACTGAAGCTTTCTTT
>.|few|17|TRBV24-1|TRBJ2-1
CATSDPLGGRSYNEQFF
TGTGCCACCAGTGACCCTTTAGGAGGGCGCTCGTACAATGAGCAGTTCTTC
>.|.|13|TRBV9|TRBJ1-2
CASSVTRNYGYTF
TGTGCCAGCAGCGTAACACGAAACTATGGCTACACCTTC
>.|.|14|TRBV5-1|TRBJ2-7
CASSLEWQDYEQYF
TGCGCCAGCAGCTTGGAGTGGCAGGACTACGAGCAGTACTTC
>TRBD2|.|15|TRBV10-3|TRBJ2-5
CAISVGLAGGETQYF
TGTGCCATCAGCGTGGGACTAGCGGGAGGAGAGACCCAGTACTTC
>.|.|13|TRBV4-1|TRBJ1-2
CASSQATAYGYTF
TGCGCCAGCAGCCAAGCTACAGCCTATGGCTACACCTTC
>TRBD1|.|16|TRBV5-4|TRBJ1-2
CASSFRDRGRGYGYTF
TGTGCCAGCAGCTTCCGGGACAGGGGGCGCGGCTATGGCTACACCTTC
>.|.|14|TRBV10-3|TRBJ2-7
CAISFSGSSYEQYF
TGTGCCATCAGTTTCTCAGGTTCCTCCTACGAGCAGTACTTC
>.|once|13|TRBV7-9|TRBJ1-2
CASSLKGEHGYTF
TGTGCCAGCAGCTTAAAGGGAGAACATGGCTACACCTTC
>TRBD1|once|15|TRBV7-6|TRBJ1-3
CASSPGGARGDTIYF
TGTGCCAGCAGCCCAGGGGGCGCAAGGGGTGACACCATATATTTT
>TRBD1|once|20|TRBV4-2|TRBJ1-2
CASSQVPPVSPDRETYGYTF
TGTGCCAGCAGCCAAGTCCCCCCCGTGAGTCCGGACAGGGAGACCTATGGCTACACCTTC
>.|.|17|TRBV5-1|TRBJ2-7
CASSLSSSVGGEYEQYF
TGCGCCAGCAGCTTATCATCCTCGGTGGGGGGAGAGTACGAGCAGTACTTC
>TRBD1|.|14|TRBV18|TRBJ2-7
CASSPGQGAYEQYF
TGTGCCAGCTCACCGGGACAGGGGGCCTACGAGCAGTACTTC
>.|few|9|TRBV7-9|TRBJ1-6
CASILPLHF
TGTGCCAGCATCCTACCCCTCCACTTT
>.|.|13|TRBV6-5|TRBJ1-1
CASSPTQGTEAFF
TGTGCCAGCAGCCCAACCCAGGGTACCGAAGCTTTCTTT
>.|.|15|TRBV9|TRBJ1-6
CASSVEGRGGSPLHF
TGTGCCAGCAGCGTAGAGGGCAGGGGTGGTTCACCCCTCCACTTT
>TRBD1|.|15|TRBV10-3|TRBJ1-2
CAISAGRTGEYGYTF
TGTGCCATCAGTGCCGGAAGGACAGGGGAGTATGGCTACACCTTC
>TRBD2|.|17|TRBV30|TRBJ2-5
CAWSGTSGPNLQETQYF
TGTGCCTGGAGTGGGACTAGCGGGCCAAACCTCCAAGAGACCCAGTACTTC
>TRBD1|.|16|TRBV3-1/TRBV3-2|TRBJ1-1
CASSQRTGVVNTEAFF
TGTGCCAGCAGCCAAAGGACAGGGGTCGTGAACACTGAAGCTTTCTTT
>.|.|16|TRBV3-1/TRBV3-2|TRBJ1-1
CASSPVGGRVNTEAFF
TGTGCCAGCAGCCCCGTGGGGGGGCGAGTGAACACTGAAGCTTTCTTT
>TRBD1|.|17|TRBV4-3|TRBJ2-3
CASSRMAPGQGTDTQYF
TGCGCCAGCAGCCGCATGGCGCCGGGACAGGGCACAGATACGCAGTATTTT
>.|.|15|TRBV28|TRBJ2-6
CASRRILSGANVLTF
TGTGCCAGCAGGAGGATCCTCTCTGGGGCCAACGTCCTGACTTTC
>TRBD1|.|14|TRBV7-6|TRBJ2-5
CASSPGTDGETQYF
TGTGCCAGCAGCCCCGGGACAGATGGGGAGACCCAGTACTTC
>TRBD2|.|15|TRBV3-1/TRBV3-2|TRBJ2-7
CASTKSPGGMGEQYF
TGTGCCAGCACCAAATCCCCGGGAGGGATGGGCGAGCAGTACTTC
>.|.|11|TRBV28|TRBJ1-5
CASSSRQPQHF
TGTGCCAGCAGTAGCCGTCAGCCCCAGCATTTT